This record covers a single TCR beta chain. The antigen is not known. Germline V CDR1 and CDR2: DFQATT, SNEGSKA (reference sequence). CDR3 length: 17 amino acids. V was pared by 6 bases and J by 0 bases, with 22 bases between. This entry belongs to a study of breast tumors, draining lymph nodes, adjacent tissues. Study-level results: The lymph node origin of tumor T cells was framed as consistent with a hypothesis, not demonstrated. Tumor TCR diversity was below lymph nodes but above nontumor tissue.

Axillary draining lymph nodes of breast cancer patients supplied the node samples. TCRdb re-called the multiplex PCR reads with MiXCR, one entry per CDR3 protein. The sample lists approximately 230,000 distinct CDR3 sequences, less than 35% occurring once. Sequencing was carried out using axillary lymph node tissue. The chain uses TRBV20-1 and TRBJ2-3, with D possibly TRBD2 on 7 matching bases. The receptor was isolated from a female donor with breast cancer. Some clones in this sample may be carry-over from other donors' samples. CDR3 coding DNA: TGCAGTGCCAGCAGCTTGGGGGCGGGAGTAAGCACAGATACGCAGTATTTT. Protein product: CSASSLGAGVSTDTQYF.